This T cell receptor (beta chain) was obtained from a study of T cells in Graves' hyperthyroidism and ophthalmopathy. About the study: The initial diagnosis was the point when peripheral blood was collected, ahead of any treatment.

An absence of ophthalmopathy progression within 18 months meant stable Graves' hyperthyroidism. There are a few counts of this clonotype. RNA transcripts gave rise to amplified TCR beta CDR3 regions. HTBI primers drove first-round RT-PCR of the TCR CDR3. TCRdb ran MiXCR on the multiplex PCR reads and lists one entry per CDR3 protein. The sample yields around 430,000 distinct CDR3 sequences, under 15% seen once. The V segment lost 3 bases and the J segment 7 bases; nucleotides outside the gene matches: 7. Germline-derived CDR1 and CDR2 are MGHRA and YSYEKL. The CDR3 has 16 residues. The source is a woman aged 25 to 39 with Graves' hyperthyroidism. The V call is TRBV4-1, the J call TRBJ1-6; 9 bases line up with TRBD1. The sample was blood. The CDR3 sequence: CASSHTQGASNSPLHF. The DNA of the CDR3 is TGCGCCAGCAGCCACACACAGGGGGCGAGCAATTCACCCCTCCACTTT.